This T cell receptor beta chain is from a study of OX40 agonist ivuxolimab in advanced cancers. Concerning this clone: Its antigen remains unknown.

This CDR3 spans 17 amino acids. Generated by immunoSEQ multiplex PCR, the TCRdb table keeps only in-frame clones and is missing some. This repertoire shows approximately 60,000 clones, around 86% found once; its top ten account for 0.38%. Regarding the study as a whole: Partial responders treated at 0.1-3.0 mg/kg exhibited clonal expansion among the lowest measured.

This clonotype originated in an adult with an advanced solid tumor such as melanoma, head and neck, liver or kidney cancer. This sample comprised CD4+ or CD8+ T cells sorted from blood, obtained in a trial of the OX40 agonist ivuxolimab. The J gene is TRBJ1-1, the V gene TRBV21-1; TRBD1 is taken as the D call from the table, unchecked against the DNA. TRBV21-1 constitutes a pseudogene. In DNA, the CDR3 is TGTGCCAGCAGCAAAGGTCTTATCAGGGGGCGAAACACTGAAGCTTTCTTT. This codes for CASSKGLIRGRNTEAFF.